Below are 7 T cell receptor beta chains sequenced from a single sample in a study. One entry per CDR3 protein, called by TCRdb with MiXCR from the 5' RACE reads. The sample includes 30,000 or so distinct CDR3 sequences, approximately 30% seen only once; the top ten take 2% to 2.5%. Treg sorting used a CD4+CD25+CD127-/low gate. Source material: tumor-infiltrating Tregs sorted from the breast tumor. These TCRs come from a female donor with breast cancer.

This clonotype was counted only a few times. This chain uses TRBV7-3 with TRBJ2-1; 10 nucleotides line up with TRBD1. Germline CDR1 reads SGHTA; CDR2 reads FQGTGA. With 1 base clipped from V and 7 bases from J, the junction kept 7 bases outside the gene matches. The CDR3 is made up of 16 amino acids. CDR3 in DNA: TGTGCCAGCAGCTTAATCGGGACAGGGGTTGAAAATGAGCAGTTCTTC. Amino acid sequence: CASSLIGTGVENEQFF.

Notes on this clonotype: A much larger clone differs by one base, so this may be a read error. V is TRBV18 and J is TRBJ2-3; TRBD2 might be the D (5 bases). Germline V gives CDR1 KGHSH, CDR2 LQKENI. The length of the CDR3 is 12 residues. Written as DNA, the CDR3 is TGTGCCAGCCCACCGGGGTCCGGTACGCAGTATTTT. Encoded protein: CASPPGSGTQYF.

Comment on this clonotype: The junction departs from germline at one end; a sequencing error may be responsible. This chain uses TRBV29-1 with TRBJ1-1; D is ambiguous. Germline CDR1 reads SQVTM; CDR2 reads ANQGSEA. The CDR3 length is 16 residues. This chain's CDR3 is CGVEDGSGRHGTEAFF. The DNA of the CDR3 is TGCGGCGTTGAAGATGGGAGCGGGAGGCATGGCACTGAAGCTTTCTTT.

This clonotype has ten or more counts. V gene TRBV3-1 combines with J gene TRBJ1-4; no clear D gene. The germline V gene encodes CDR1 LGHDT and CDR2 YNNKEL (reference sequence). The CDR3 spans 14 residues. Trimming left V 5 bases short and J 1 base short, with 8 bases between. The CDR3 DNA is TGTGCCAGCAGCAACCGACGAACTAATGAAAAACTGTTTTTT. It translates to CASSNRRTNEKLFF. Complete variable domain (other parts from reference TRBV3-1 and TRBJ1-4): DTAVSQTPKYLVTQMGNDKSIKCEQNLGHDTMYWYKQDSKKFLKIMFSYNNKELIINETVPNRFSPKSPDKAHLNLHINSLELGDSAVYFCASSNRRTNEKLFFGSGTQLSVL.

This clonotype has at least ten counts. The chain is built from TRBV3-1 and TRBJ1-1, with D maybe TRBD1 (5 bases). CDR1 and CDR2 from the germline V gene are LGHDT and YNNKEL (reference sequence). CDR3 size: 14 residues. V dropped 3 bases and J dropped 5 bases, with 13 bases sitting between them. In DNA, the CDR3 is TGTGCCAGCAGCCACGGCAGGGATGAGACTGAAGCTTTCTTT. Protein sequence: CASSHGRDETEAFF.

This clonotype was found a few times. The rearrangement uses TRBV6-5 and TRBJ1-5; the match to TRBD1 covers 7 bases. The junction had 5 bases not matched to a gene; V was cut back by 7 bases and J by 5 bases. The CDR3 has 13 amino acids. CDR1 is MNHEY and CDR2 is SVGAGI in the germline V gene. The CDR3 sequence is CASKGARDQPQHF. CDR3 nucleotides: TGTGCCAGCAAGGGGGCCCGGGATCAGCCCCAGCATTTT.

This clonotype was counted ten times or more. This rearrangement joins TRBV11-2 to TRBJ1-1, with 7 bases matching TRBD1. After removal of 0 bases from V and 6 bases from J, the junction contained 4 bases not matched to a gene. The CDR3 length is 14 residues. The V gene's germline CDR1 is SGHAT and CDR2 FQNNGV. Here the CDR3 reads CASSLDGDSSEAFF. The CDR3 DNA is TGTGCCAGCAGCTTAGATGGGGACAGCTCTGAAGCTTTCTTT.